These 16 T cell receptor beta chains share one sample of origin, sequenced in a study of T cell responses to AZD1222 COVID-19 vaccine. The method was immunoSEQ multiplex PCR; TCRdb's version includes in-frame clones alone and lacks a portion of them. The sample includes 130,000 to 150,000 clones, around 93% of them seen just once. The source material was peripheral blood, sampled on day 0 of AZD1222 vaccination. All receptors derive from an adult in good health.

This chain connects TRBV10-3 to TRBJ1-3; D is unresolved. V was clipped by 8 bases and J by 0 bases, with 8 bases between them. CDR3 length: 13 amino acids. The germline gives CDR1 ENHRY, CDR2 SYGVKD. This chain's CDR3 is CAIGELSGNTIYF. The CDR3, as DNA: TGTGCCATCGGGGAGCTCTCTGGAAACACCATATATTTT.

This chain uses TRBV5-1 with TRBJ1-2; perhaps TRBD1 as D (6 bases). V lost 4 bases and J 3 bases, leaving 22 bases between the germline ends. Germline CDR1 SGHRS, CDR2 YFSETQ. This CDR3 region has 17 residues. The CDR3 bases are TGCGCCAGCAGCCCAACAGGGAGGGCCCTCGTCGACTATGGCTACACCTTC. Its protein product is CASSPTGRALVDYGYTF.

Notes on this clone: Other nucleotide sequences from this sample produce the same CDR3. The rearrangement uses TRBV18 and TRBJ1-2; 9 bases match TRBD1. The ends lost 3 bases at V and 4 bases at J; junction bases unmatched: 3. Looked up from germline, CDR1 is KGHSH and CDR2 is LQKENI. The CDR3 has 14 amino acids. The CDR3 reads CASSPGQGSYGYTF. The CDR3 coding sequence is TGTGCCAGCTCACCCGGACAGGGGAGCTATGGCTACACCTTC.

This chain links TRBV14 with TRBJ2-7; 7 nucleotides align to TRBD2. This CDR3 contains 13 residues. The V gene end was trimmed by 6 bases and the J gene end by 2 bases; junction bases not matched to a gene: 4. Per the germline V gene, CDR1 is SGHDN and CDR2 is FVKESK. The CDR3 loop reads CASRPSGTYEQYF. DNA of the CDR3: TGTGCCAGCAGACCTAGCGGCACCTACGAGCAGTACTTC.

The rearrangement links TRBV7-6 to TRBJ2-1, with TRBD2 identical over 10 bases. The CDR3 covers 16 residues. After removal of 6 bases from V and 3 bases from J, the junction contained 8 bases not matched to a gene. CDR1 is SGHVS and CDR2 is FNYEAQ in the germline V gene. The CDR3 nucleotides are TGTGCCAGCAGTTCTCTAGCGGGAGAAGTCTACAATGAGCAGTTCTTC. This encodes CASSSLAGEVYNEQFF.

DNA of the CDR3: TGTGCCAGCACTCTAGCGCTAGGGTTCCTCAATTCACCCCTCCACTTT. Its protein product is CASTLALGFLNSPLHF. The V gene is TRBV27, the J gene TRBJ1-6; D uncertain. The V gene lost 7 bases and the J gene lost 7 bases, with 20 bases spanning the gap. Germline CDR1 reads MNHEY; CDR2 reads SMNVEV (reference sequence). There are 16 residues in the CDR3.

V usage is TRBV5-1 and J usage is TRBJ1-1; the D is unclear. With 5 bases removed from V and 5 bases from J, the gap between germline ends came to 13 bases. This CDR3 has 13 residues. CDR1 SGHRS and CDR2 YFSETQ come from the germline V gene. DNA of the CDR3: TGCGCCAGCAGGATTAGTGAACCTACTGAAGCTTTCTTT. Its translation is CASRISEPTEAFF.

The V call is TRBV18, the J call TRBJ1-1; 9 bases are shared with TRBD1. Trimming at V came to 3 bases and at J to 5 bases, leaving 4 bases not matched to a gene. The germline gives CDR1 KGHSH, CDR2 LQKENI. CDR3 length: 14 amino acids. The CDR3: CASSPGQGVTEAFF. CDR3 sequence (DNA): TGTGCCAGCTCACCGGGACAGGGAGTAACTGAAGCTTTCTTT. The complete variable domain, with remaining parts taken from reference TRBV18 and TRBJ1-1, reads NAGVMQNPRHLVRRRGQEARLRCSPMKGHSHVYWYRQLPEEGLKFMVYLQKENIIDESGMPKERFSAEFPKEGPSILRIQQVVRGDSAAYFCASSPGQGVTEAFFGQGTRLTVV.

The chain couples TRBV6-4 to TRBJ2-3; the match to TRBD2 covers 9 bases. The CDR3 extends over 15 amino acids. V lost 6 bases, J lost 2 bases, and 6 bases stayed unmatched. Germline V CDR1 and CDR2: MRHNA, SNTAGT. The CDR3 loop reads CASSPQRGDTDTQYF. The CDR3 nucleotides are TGTGCCAGCAGCCCCCAGCGGGGGGACACAGATACGCAGTATTTT.

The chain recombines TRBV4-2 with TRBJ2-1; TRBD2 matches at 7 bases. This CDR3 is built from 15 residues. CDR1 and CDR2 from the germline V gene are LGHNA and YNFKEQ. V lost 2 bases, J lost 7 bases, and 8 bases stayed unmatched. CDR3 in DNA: TGTGCCAGCAGCCAATCGTCTAGCGGCCAGAATGAGCAGTTCTTC. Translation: CASSQSSSGQNEQFF.

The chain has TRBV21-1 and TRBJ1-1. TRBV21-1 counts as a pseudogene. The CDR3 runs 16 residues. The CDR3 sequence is CASSTWDGTSNTEAFF. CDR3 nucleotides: TGTGCCAGCAGCACATGGGACGGTACTTCGAACACTGAAGCTTTCTTT.

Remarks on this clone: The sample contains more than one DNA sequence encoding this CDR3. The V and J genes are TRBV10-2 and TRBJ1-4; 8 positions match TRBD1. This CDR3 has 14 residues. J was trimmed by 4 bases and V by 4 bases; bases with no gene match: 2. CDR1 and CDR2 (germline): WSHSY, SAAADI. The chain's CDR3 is CASSVDRGNEKLFF. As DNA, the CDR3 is TGCGCCAGCAGTGTCGACAGGGGTAATGAAAAACTGTTTTTT.

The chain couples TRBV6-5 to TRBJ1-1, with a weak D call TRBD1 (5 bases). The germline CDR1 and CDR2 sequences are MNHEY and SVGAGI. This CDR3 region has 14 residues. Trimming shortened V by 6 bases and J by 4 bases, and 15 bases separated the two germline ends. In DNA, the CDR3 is TGTGCCAGCAGAGAGGTGGGGGGAGGCACTGAAGCTTTCTTT. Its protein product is CASREVGGGTEAFF.

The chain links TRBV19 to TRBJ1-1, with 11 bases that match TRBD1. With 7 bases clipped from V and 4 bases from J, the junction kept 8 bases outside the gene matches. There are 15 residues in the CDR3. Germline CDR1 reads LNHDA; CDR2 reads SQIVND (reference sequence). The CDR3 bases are TGTGCCAGTAAGGCCCCTGGACAGGGGGCCACTGAAGCTTTCTTT. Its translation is CASKAPGQGATEAFF.

In DNA, the CDR3 is TGTGCCAGCAGTCCTCGGCAGCTCTATGGCTACACCTTC. Translation: CASSPRQLYGYTF. The V and J genes are TRBV27 and TRBJ1-2; D is undetermined. The CDR3 sequence is 13 residues long. The V end was cut by 5 bases, the J end by 4 bases, with 11 bases between. The germline V gene has CDR1 MNHEY and CDR2 SMNVEV (reference sequence).

The CDR3 here is CASSFGGYTF. CDR3 DNA sequence: TGTGCCAGCAGCTTCGGTGGCTACACCTTC. The V gene is TRBV5-8, the J gene TRBJ1-2; no reliable D call. V was clipped by 2 bases and J by 7 bases, with 3 bases between them. The length of the CDR3 is 10 residues. Germline-derived CDR1 and CDR2 are SGHTS and YDEGEE.